This TCR beta chain came from a study of blood T cell repertoires in COVID-19. Study at large: From the United States, Italy and Spain came samples of acute and convalescent COVID-19. T cells, B-cell-depleted T cells, or PBMCs provided the cDNA or gDNA that served as material.

The V and J ends lost 5 bases and 8 bases respectively, with 15 bases between them. This CDR3 region has 13 residues. Germline V gene sequence: CDR1 MNHEY, CDR2 SVGAGI. Original analysis: How many nucleated cells were present was estimated from reference gene primer amplification. The method was immunoSEQ multiplex PCR; TCRdb's version includes in-frame clones alone and lacks a portion of them. Clone size and V and J calls were adopted from that table, with D and trimming inferred from the DNA. The table includes fewer than 300,000 clones, 85% detected once. This chain uses TRBV6-5 with TRBJ1-2; D perhaps matches TRBD1 (6 bases). Sequencing was carried out using peripheral blood. The TCR comes from a man in his fifties with active or convalescent COVID-19. CDR3 nucleotide sequence: TGTGCCAGCAGTCCCAACAGGGTAGGGGGCTACACCTTC. It yields the protein CASSPNRVGGYTF.